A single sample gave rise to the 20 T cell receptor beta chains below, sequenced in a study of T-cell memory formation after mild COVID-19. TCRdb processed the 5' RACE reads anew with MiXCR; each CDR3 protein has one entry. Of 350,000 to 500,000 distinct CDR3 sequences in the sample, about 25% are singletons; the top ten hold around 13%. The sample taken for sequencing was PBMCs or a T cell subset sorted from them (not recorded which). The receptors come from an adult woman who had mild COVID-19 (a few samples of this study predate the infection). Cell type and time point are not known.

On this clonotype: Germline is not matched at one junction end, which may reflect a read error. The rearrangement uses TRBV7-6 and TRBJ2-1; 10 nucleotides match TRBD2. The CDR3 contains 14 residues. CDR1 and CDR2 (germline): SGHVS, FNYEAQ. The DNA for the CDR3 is TGTGCCAGCAGTTTAGGACTAGCGGTGAATGAGCAGTTCTTC. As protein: CASSLGLAVNEQFF.

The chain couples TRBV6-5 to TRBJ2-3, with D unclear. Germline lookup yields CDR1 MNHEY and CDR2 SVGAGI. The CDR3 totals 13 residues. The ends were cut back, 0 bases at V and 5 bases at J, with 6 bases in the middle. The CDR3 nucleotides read TGTGCCAGCAGTTACTCGAGCCAAGATACGCAGTATTTT. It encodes CASSYSSQDTQYF.

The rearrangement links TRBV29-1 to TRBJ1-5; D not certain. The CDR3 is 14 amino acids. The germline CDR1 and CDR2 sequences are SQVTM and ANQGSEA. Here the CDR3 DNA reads TGCAGTCGGTCCGGAGACTTTAGCAATCAGCCCCAGCATTTT. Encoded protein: CSRSGDFSNQPQHF.

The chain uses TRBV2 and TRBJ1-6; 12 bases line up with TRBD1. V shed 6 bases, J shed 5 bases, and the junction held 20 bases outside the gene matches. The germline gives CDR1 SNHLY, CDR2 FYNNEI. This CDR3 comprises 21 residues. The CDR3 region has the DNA TGTGCCAGCAGCCCAAGGGGATTCGGGACAGGGGGCTCAGGGGATAATTCACCCCTCCACTTT. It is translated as CASSPRGFGTGGSGDNSPLHF.

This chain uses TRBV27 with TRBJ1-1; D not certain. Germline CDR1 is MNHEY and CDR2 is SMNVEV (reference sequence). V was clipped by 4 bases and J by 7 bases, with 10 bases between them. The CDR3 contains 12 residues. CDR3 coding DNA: TGTGCCAGCAGTTCCGGACCCCTTGAAGCTTTCTTT. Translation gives CASSSGPLEAFF.

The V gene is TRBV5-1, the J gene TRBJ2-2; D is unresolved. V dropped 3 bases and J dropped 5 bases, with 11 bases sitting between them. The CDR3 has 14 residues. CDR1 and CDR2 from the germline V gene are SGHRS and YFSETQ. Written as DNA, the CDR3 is TGCGCCAGCAGCTCTACCGGGTTTACCGGGGAGCTGTTTTTT. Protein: CASSSTGFTGELFF. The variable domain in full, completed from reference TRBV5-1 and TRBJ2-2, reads KAGVTQTPRYLIKTRGQQVTLSCSPISGHRSVSWYQQTPGQGLQFLFEYFSETQRNKGNFPGRFSGRQFSNSRSEMNVSTLELGDSALYLCASSSTGFTGELFFGEGSRLTVL.

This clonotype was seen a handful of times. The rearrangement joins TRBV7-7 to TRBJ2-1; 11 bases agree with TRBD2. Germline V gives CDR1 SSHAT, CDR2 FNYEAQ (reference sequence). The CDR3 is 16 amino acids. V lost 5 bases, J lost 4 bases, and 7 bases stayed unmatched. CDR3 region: CASSPGTSGVYNEQFF. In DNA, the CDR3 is TGTGCCAGCAGCCCTGGGACTAGCGGAGTTTACAATGAGCAGTTCTTC.

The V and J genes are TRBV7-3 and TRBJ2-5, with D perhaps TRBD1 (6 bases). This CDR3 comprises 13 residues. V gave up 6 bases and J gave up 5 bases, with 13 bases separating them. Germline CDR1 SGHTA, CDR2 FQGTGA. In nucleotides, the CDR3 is TGTGCCAGCAGTCGTTACAGGGCGGAGACCCAGTACTTC. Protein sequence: CASSRYRAETQYF.

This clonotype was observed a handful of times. The CDR3 nucleotides read TGTGCCAGCAGTTTACTTGCGGGGCAGGCGAGCGAGACCCAGTACTTC. This gives the protein CASSLLAGQASETQYF. The rearrangement uses TRBV27 and TRBJ2-5, with D perhaps TRBD2 (6 bases). CDR1 MNHEY and CDR2 SMNVEV come from the germline V gene (reference sequence). CDR3 length equals 16 residues. Trimming took 2 bases from V and 5 from J, leaving 18 bases between them.

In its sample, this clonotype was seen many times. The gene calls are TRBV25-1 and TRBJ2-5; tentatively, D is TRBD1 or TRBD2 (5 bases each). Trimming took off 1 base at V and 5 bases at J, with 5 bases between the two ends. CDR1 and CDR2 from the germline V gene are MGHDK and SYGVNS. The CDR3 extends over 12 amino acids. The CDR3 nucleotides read TGTGCCAGCAGTGAATGGGGGGAGACCCAGTACTTC. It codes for CASSEWGETQYF.

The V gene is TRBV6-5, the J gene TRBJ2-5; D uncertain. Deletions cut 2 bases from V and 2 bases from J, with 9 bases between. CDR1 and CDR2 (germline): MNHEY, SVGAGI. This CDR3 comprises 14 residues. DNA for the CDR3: TGTGCCAGCAGTTACGACTTCACACAAGAGACCCAGTACTTC. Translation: CASSYDFTQETQYF.

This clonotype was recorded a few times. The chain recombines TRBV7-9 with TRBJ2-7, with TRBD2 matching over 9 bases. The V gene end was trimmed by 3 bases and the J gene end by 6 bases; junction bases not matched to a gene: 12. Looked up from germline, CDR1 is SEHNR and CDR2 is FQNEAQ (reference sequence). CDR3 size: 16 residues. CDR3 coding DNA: TGTGCCAGCAGCTTTGTCCCGGGACTAGCCCCCCCCGAGCAGTACTTC. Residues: CASSFVPGLAPPEQYF.

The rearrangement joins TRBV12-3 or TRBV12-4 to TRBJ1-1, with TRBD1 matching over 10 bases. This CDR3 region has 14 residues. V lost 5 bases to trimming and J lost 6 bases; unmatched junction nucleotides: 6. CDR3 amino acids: CASSRQGALAEAFF. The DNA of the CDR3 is TGTGCCAGCAGTAGACAGGGGGCGCTTGCTGAAGCTTTCTTT.

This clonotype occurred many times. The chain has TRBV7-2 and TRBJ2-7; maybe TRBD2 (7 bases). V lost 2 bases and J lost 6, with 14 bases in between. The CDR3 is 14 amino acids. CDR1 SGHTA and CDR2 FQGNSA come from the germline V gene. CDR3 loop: CASSLSGTSGEQYF. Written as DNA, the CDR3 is TGTGCCAGCAGCTTAAGCGGGACAAGCGGCGAGCAGTACTTC.

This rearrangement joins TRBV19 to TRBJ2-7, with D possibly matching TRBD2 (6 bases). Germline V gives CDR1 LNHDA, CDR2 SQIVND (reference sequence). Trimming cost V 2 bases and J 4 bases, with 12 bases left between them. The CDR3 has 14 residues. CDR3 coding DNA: TGTGCCAGTAGTATAAAGGAGGGTCCATACGAGCAGTACTTC. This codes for CASSIKEGPYEQYF.

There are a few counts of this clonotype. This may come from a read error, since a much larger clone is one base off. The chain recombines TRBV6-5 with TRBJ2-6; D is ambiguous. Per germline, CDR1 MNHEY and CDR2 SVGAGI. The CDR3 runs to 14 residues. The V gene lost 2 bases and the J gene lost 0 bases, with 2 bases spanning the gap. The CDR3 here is CASSYNSGANVLTF. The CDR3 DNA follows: TGTGCCAGCAGTTACAACTCTGGGGCCAACGTCCTGACTTTC.

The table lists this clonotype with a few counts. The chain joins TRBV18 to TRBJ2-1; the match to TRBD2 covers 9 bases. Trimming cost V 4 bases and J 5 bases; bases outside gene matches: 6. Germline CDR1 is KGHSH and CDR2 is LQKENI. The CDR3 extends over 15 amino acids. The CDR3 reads CASSLSPSGDNEQFF. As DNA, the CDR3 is TGTGCCAGCTCACTTAGCCCTAGCGGGGACAATGAGCAGTTCTTC.

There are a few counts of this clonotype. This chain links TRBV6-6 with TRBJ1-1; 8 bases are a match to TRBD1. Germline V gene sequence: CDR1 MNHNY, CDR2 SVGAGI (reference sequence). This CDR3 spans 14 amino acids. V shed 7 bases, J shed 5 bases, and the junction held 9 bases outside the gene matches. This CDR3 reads CASIITGGRTEAFF. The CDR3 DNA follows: TGTGCCAGCATCATTACAGGGGGTCGGACTGAAGCTTTCTTT.

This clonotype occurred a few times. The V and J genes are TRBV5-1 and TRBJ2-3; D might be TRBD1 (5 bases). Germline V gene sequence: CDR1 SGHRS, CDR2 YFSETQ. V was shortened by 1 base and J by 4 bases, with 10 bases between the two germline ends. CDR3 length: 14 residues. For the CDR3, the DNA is TGCGCCAGCAGCTTGAGGGGTGTCGCAGATACGCAGTATTTT. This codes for CASSLRGVADTQYF.

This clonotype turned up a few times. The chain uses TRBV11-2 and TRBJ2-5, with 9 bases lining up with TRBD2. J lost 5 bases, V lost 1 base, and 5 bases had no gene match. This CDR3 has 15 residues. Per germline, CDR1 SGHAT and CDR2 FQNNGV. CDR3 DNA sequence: TGTGCCAGCAGCTTAGCGAGCGGGAGGAGGGAGACCCAGTACTTC. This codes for CASSLASGRRETQYF.